This T cell receptor beta chain appears in the sequencing data of a study of T cells after yellow fever vaccination. Study-wide results and caveats: Highly abundant clonotypes carried over from the bulk population could end up in FACS-sorted repertoires as contaminants. The study re-detected most primary-vaccination clones after the booster (under 97% CD4, 88% CD8).

This clonotype was recorded many times. The antigen is unknown. A single record per CDR3 protein comes from TCRdb applying MiXCR to the 5' RACE reads. The sample has roughly 350,000 distinct CDR3 sequences; over 4% are singletons. The V end lost 4 bases, the J end lost 14 bases, and 15 bases lay between the germline ends. The CDR3 has 12 residues. Germline assignment: CDR1 MNHNS and CDR2 SASEGT. This TCR was recovered from a man aged 18 to 30 who received the YFV17D yellow fever vaccine. The starting material was PBMCs, obtained 5 days after the yellow fever booster vaccination. V is TRBV6-1 and J is TRBJ2-1, with D possibly TRBD2 on 6 matching bases. CDR3 nucleotides: TGTGCCAGCAGTGGGACTCCATCGGGGGAGTTCTTC. Its translation: CASSGTPSGEFF.